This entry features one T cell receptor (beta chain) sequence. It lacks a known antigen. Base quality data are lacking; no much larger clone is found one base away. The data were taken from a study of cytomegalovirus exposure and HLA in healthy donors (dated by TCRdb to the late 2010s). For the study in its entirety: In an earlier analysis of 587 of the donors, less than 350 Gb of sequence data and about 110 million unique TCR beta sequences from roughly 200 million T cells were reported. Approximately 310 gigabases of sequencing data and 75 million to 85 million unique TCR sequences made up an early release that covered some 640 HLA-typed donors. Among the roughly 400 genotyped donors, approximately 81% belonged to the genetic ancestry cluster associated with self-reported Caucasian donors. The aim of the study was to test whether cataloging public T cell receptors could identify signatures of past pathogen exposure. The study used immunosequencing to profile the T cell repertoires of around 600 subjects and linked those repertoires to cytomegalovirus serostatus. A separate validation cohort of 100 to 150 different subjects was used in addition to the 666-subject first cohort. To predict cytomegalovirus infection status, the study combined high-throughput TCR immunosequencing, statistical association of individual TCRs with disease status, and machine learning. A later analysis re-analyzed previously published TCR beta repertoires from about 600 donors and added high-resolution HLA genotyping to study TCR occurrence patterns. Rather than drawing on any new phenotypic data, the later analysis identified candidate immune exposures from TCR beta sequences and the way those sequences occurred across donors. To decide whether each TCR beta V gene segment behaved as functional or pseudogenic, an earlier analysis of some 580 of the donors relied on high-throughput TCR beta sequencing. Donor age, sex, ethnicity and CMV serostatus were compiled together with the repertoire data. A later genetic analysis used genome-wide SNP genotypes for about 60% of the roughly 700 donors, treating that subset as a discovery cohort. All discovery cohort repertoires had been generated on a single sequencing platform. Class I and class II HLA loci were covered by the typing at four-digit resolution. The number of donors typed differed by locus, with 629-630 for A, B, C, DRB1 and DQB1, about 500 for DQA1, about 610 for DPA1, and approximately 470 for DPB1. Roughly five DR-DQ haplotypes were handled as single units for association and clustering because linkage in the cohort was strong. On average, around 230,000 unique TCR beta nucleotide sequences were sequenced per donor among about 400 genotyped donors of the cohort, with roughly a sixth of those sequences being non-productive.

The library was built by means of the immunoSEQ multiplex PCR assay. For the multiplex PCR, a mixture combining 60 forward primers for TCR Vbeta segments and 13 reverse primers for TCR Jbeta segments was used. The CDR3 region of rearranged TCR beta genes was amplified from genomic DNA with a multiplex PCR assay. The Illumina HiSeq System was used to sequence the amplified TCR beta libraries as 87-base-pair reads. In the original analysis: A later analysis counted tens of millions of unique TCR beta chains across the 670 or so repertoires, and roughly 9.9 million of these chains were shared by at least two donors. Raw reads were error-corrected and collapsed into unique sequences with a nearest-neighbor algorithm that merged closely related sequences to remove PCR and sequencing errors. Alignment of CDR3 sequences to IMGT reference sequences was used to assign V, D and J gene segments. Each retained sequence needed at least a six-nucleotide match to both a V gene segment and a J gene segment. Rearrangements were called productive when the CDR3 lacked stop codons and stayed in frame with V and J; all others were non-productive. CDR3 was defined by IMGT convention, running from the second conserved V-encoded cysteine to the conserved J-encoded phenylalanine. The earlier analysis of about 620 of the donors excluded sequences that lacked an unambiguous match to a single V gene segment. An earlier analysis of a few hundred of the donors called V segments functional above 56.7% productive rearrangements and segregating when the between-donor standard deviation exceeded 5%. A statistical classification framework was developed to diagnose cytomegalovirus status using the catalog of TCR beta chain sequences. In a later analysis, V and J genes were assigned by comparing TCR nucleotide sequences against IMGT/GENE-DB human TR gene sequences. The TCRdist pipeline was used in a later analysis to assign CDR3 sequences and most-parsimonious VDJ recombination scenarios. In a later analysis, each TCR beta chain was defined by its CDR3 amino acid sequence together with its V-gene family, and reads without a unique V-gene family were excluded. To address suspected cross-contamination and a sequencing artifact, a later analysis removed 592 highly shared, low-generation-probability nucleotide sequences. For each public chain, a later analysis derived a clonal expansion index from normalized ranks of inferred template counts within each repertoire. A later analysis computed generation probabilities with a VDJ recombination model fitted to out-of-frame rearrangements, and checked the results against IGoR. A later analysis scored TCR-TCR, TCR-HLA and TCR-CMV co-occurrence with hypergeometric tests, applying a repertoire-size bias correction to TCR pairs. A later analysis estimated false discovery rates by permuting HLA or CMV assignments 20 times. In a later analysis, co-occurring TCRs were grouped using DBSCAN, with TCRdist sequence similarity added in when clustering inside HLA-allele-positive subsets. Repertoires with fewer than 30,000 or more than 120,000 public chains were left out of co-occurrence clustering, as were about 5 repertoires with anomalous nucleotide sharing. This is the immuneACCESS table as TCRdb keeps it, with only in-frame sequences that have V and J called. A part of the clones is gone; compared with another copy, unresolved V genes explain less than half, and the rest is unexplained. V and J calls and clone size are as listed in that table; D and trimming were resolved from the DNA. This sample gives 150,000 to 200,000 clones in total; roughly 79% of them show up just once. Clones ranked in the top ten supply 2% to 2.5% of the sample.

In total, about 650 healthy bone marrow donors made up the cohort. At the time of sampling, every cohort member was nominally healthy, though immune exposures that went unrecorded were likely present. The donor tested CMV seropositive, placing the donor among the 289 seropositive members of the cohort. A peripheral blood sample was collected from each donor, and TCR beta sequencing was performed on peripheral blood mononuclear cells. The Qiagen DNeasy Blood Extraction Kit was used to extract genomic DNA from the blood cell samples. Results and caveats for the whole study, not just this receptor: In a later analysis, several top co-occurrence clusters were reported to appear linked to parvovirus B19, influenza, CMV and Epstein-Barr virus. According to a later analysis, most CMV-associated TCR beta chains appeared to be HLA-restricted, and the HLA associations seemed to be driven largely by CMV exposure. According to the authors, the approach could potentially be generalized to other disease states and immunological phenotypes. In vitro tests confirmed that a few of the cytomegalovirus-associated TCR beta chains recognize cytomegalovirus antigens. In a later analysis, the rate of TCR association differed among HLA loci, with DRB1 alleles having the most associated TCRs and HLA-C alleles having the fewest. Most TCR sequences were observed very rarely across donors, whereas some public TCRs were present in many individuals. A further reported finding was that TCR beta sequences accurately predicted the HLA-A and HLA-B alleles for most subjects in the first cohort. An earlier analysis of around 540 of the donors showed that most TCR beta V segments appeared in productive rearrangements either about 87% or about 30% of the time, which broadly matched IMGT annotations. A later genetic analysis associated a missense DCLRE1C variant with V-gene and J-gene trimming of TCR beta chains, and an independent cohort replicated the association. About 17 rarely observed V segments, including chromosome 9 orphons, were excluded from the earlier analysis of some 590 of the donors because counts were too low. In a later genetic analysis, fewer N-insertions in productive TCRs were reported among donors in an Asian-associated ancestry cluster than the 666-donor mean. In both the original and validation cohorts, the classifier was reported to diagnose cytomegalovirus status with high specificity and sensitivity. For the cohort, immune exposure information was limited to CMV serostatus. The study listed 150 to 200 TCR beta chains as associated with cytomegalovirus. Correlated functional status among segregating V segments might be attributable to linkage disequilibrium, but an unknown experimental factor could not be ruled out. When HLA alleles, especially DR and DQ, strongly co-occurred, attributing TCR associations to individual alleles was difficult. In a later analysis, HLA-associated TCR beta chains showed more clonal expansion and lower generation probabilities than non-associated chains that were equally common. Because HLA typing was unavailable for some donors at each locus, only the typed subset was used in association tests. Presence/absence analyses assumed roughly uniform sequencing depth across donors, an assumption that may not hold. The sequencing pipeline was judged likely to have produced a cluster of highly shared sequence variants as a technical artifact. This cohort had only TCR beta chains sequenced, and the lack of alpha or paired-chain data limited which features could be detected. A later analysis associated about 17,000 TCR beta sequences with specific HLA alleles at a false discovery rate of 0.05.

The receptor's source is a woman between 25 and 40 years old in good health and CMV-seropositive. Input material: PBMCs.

The sequence in DNA is TGTGCCAGCAGGGAGGGATCATACACTGAAGCTTTCTTT. The resulting protein is CASREGSYTEAFF. The chain is assembled from TRBV27 and TRBJ1-1, with the D gene not clear enough to name. V is reduced by 6 bases and J by 3 bases, leaving a spacing of 11 bases between them. The cysteine opens and the phenylalanine closes a CDR3 of 13 amino acids. Of the read, only the CDR3 DNA is kept; its 39 bases are in frame from base 1. CDR1 MNHEY and CDR2 SMNVEV were looked up in the germline V gene (reference sequence).